Below, 16 T cell receptor beta chains from the same sample are listed, as sequenced in a study of neoadjuvant nivolumab and ipilimumab in lung cancer (dated by TCRdb to the early 2020s). What the time point label conveys for this sample: at surgical resection after neoadjuvant nivolumab +/- ipilimumab. Preparation of the library involved the immunoSEQ multiplex PCR assay. This immuneACCESS table, as held by TCRdb, lists in-frame sequences with V and J called but not all clones. Of the missing ones, under half trace to an unresolved V gene in checked studies; the others have no known cause. The sample has under 5,000 clones on record, 81% of them singletons. The top ten constitute 5.2% of the sample. Material: normal lung tissue adjacent to the tumor, obtained after neoadjuvant nivolumab, alone or with ipilimumab, at or shortly before surgery. The source of these receptors is an adult with non-small cell lung cancer. Some clones in this sample may be carry-over from other donors' samples.

The chain has TRBV6-1 and TRBJ1-5; no reliable D call. The CDR3 extends over 15 amino acids. Germline values: CDR1 MNHNS, CDR2 SASEGT. Trimming left V 3 bases short and J 4 bases short, with 13 bases between. This chain's CDR3 is CASSDGTDGNQPQHF. The DNA of the CDR3 is TGTGCCAGCAGTGACGGAACAGATGGTAATCAGCCCCAGCATTTT.

The V and J genes are TRBV15 and TRBJ1-2; D is undetermined. Germline CDR1 is LNHNV and CDR2 is YYDKDF (reference sequence). The CDR3 loop spans 13 amino acids. Trimming shortened V by 5 bases and J by 4 bases, and 11 bases separated the two germline ends. Written as DNA, the CDR3 is TGTGCCACCAGCTCCAGCTCCCTCTATGGCTACACCTTC. Its translation is CATSSSSLYGYTF.

In DNA, the CDR3 is TGTGCCAGCAGCCAAGATAGGGATGGTTTCGGGGGCTACACCTTC. It codes for CASSQDRDGFGGYTF. V is TRBV4-2 and J is TRBJ1-2, with D hard to call. V lost 0 bases and J 8 bases, leaving 16 bases between the germline ends. Germline loops: CDR1 LGHNA, CDR2 YNFKEQ. The CDR3 totals 15 residues.

The CDR3 is CASSYLGDRGGYTF. The CDR3 coding sequence is TGTGCCAGCAGTTACTTAGGGGACAGGGGTGGCTACACCTTC. The chain combines TRBV6-5 with TRBJ1-2, with 10 nucleotides matching TRBD1. The CDR3 is 14 residues long. The V and J ends lost 1 base and 7 bases, in that order; junction bases with no gene match: 3. CDR1 MNHEY and CDR2 SVGAGI come from the germline V gene.

The J gene is TRBJ2-7, the V gene TRBV11-2; TRBD2 agrees at 7 bases. The junction had 14 bases not matched to a gene; V was cut back by 7 bases and J by 5 bases. The germline V gene encodes CDR1 SGHAT and CDR2 FQNNGV. This CDR3 has 15 residues. The CDR3 bases are TGTGCCAGCAACCCAGAGCCGGGGAGGGATCACGAGCAGTACTTC. Protein product: CASNPEPGRDHEQYF.

V gene TRBV4-3 combines with J gene TRBJ1-2; D might be TRBD1 (6 bases). The CDR3 extends over 16 amino acids. The ends were cut back, 4 bases at V and 1 base at J, with 16 bases in the middle. Germline values: CDR1 LGHNA, CDR2 YSLEER. DNA of the CDR3: TGCGCCAGCAGCCCTGCGGACAGTATTAGTAACTATGGCTACACCTTC. Encoded protein: CASSPADSISNYGYTF.

V usage is TRBV18 and J usage is TRBJ1-1; D may be TRBD1 (5 bases). This CDR3 spans 12 amino acids. The ends were cut back, 6 bases at V and 8 bases at J, with 13 bases in the middle. Germline V lookup: CDR1 KGHSH, CDR2 LQKENI. The DNA of the CDR3 is TGTGCCAGCTCTCCGGACGGGGGGGAAGCTTTCTTT. Amino acid sequence: CASSPDGGEAFF.

The chain recombines TRBV11-2 with TRBJ1-2; 11 bases line up with TRBD1. There are 14 residues in the CDR3. Germline-derived CDR1 and CDR2 are SGHAT and FQNNGV. V was clipped by 8 bases and J by 4 bases; unmatched bases: 6. CDR3 coding DNA: TGTGCCAGCGGGGACAGGGGGTCCCTCTATGGCTACACCTTC. Protein sequence: CASGDRGSLYGYTF.

This clone was counted a few times. The rearrangement uses TRBV5-1 and TRBJ2-3; D is perhaps TRBD1 or TRBD2 (7 bases each). V dropped 3 bases and J dropped 2 bases, with 16 bases sitting between them. Germline V lookup: CDR1 SGHRS, CDR2 YFSETQ. The CDR3 totals 16 residues. The CDR3 loop is CASSWTTGRATDTQYF. DNA of the CDR3: TGCGCCAGCAGCTGGACGACAGGGAGGGCCACAGATACGCAGTATTTT.

This clone turned up a few times. V and J are TRBV7-9 and TRBJ1-1, with D uncertain. Trimming shortened V by 1 base and J by 1 base, and 10 bases separated the two germline ends. This CDR3 comprises 15 residues. Germline assignment: CDR1 SEHNR and CDR2 FQNEAQ (reference sequence). The CDR3 DNA follows: TGTGCCAGCAGCTTAGGCCAGGCGAAGAACACTGAAGCTTTCTTT. Residues: CASSLGQAKNTEAFF.

CDR3 sequence (DNA): TGTGCCAGCAGCGTAGAAGGACAAGGGGAGCAGTACTTC. Encoded protein: CASSVEGQGEQYF. This chain joins TRBV9 and TRBJ2-7; D might be TRBD1 (5 bases). Germline CDR1 is SGDLS and CDR2 is YYNGEE. The CDR3 is 13 residues long. V shed 0 bases and J shed 7 bases, with 11 bases lying between them.

The V gene is TRBV7-9, the J gene TRBJ2-2; 14 bases align to TRBD2. The CDR3 totals 19 residues. Losses at the gene ends were 5 bases for V and 10 bases for J; bases not matched to a gene: 18. Germline V gene data show CDR1 as SEHNR and CDR2 as FQNEAQ (reference sequence). CDR3 region: CASSKGRLQTSGRGVELFF. The CDR3, as DNA: TGTGCCAGCAGCAAAGGGAGGCTCCAGACTAGCGGGAGGGGAGTGGAGCTGTTTTTT.

Points on this clone: One end of the junction does not line up with germline, which may come from a read error. The CDR3 sequence is CASSPRTGVSHEQYF. The CDR3 DNA is TGTGCCAGCAGCCCGAGGACAGGGGTCTCCCACGAGCAGTACTTC. The V gene is TRBV13, the J gene TRBJ2-7, with 9 bases identical to TRBD1. The germline V gene has CDR1 PRHDT and CDR2 FYEKMQ (reference sequence). The CDR3 runs 15 residues.

This clone has more than one count but fewer than ten. The same CDR3 is also encoded by other DNA sequences in this sample. V and J are TRBV4-3 and TRBJ2-3, with 8 bases aligning to TRBD2. V lost 1 base to trimming and J lost 1 base; unmatched junction nucleotides: 4. This CDR3 spans 16 amino acids. Germline CDR1 and CDR2: LGHNA and YSLEER. As DNA, the CDR3 is TGCGCCAGCAGCCAAGGATCGGGAGGGGGCACAGATACGCAGTATTTT. This encodes CASSQGSGGGTDTQYF.

The J gene is TRBJ2-5, the V gene TRBV4-2; TRBD2 matches 14 bases. J gave up 3 bases and V 0 bases, and 0 bases lay outside the gene matches. Germline loops: CDR1 LGHNA, CDR2 YNFKEQ. The CDR3 is 16 amino acids. The CDR3 region has the DNA TGTGCCAGCAGCCAAGAGGGACTAGCGGGAGAAGAGACCCAGTACTTC. Translating gives CASSQEGLAGEETQYF.

The chain joins TRBV5-5 to TRBJ1-1; D gene ambiguous. With 0 bases removed from V and 4 bases from J, the gap between germline ends came to 13 bases. The germline gives CDR1 SGHKS, CDR2 YYEKEE (reference sequence). There are 15 residues in the CDR3. CDR3 nucleotides: TGTGCCAGCAGCTTGGGAGTCTCGGGAGGCACTGAAGCTTTCTTT. This codes for CASSLGVSGGTEAFF.